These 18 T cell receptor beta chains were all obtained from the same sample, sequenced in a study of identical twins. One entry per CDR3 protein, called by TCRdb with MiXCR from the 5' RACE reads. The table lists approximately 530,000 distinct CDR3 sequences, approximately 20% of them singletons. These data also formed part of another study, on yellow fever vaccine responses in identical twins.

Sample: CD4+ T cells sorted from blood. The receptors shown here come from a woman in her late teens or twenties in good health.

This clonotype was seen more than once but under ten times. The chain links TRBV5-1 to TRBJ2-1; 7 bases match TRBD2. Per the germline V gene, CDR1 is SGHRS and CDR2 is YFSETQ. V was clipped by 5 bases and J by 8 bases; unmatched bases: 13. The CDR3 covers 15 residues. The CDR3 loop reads CASRSWGGSLHEQFF. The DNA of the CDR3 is TGCGCCAGCAGGTCATGGGGCGGGAGTCTGCATGAGCAGTTCTTC.

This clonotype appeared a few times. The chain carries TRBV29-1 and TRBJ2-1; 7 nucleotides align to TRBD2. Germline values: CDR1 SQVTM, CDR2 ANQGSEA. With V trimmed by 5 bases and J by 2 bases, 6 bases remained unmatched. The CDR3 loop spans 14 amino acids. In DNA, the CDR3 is TGCAGCGTTCTACCCCGGGGGGCCTACAATGAGCAGTTCTTC. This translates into CSVLPRGAYNEQFF.

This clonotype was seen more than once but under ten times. CDR3 in DNA: TGTGCCAGCAGGACGACAGGGGGCCCTCAAGAGACCCAGTACTTC. Amino acid sequence: CASRTTGGPQETQYF. V gene TRBV12-3 or TRBV12-4 combines with J gene TRBJ2-5; TRBD1 matches 10 bases. J gave up 2 bases and V 6 bases, and 6 bases lay outside the gene matches. The CDR3 is 15 residues long.

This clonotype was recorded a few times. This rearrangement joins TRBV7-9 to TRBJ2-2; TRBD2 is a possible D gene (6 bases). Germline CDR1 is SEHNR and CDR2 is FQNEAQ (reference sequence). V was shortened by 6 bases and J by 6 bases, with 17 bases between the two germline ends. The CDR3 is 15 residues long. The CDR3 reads CASSRSLEGSGELFF. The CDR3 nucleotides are TGTGCCAGCAGTCGTTCCTTGGAGGGGTCCGGGGAGCTGTTTTTT.

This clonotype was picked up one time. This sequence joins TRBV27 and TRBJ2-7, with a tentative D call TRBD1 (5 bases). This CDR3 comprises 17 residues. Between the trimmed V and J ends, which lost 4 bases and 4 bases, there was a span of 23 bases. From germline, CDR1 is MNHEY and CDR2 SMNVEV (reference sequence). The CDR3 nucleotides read TGTGCCAGCAGTTCCCCAGCCCGACAGCCCTCACCTTACGAGCAGTACTTC. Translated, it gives CASSSPARQPSPYEQYF.

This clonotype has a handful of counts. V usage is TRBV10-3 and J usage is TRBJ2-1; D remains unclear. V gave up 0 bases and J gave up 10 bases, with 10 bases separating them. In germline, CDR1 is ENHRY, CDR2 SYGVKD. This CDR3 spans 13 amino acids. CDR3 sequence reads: CAISESVSDEQFF. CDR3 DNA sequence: TGTGCCATCAGTGAGTCGGTTTCGGACGAGCAGTTCTTC.

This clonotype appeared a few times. The CDR3 protein is CASSRVGEGLLYTQYF. The CDR3 DNA follows: TGTGCCAGCAGCCGAGTGGGGGAGGGCCTTCTATATACGCAGTATTTT. V is TRBV28 and J is TRBJ2-3; TRBD2 matches 7 bases. CDR1 and CDR2 (germline): MDHEN, SYDVKM. The CDR3 loop spans 16 amino acids. The trim removed 6 bases at V and 7 bases at J, leaving 16 bases unmatched. Variable domain in full (rest from reference TRBV28 and TRBJ2-3): DVKVTQSSRYLVKRTGEKVFLECVQDMDHENMFWYRQDPGLGLRLIYFSYDVKMKEKGDIPEGYSVSREKKERFSLILESASTNQTSMYLCASSRVGEGLLYTQYFGPGTRLTVL.

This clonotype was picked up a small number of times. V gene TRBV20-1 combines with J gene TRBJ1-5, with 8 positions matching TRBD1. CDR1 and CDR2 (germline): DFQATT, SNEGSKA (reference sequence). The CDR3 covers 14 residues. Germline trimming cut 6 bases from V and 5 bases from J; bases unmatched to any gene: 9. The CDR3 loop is CSATTLDRDQPQHF. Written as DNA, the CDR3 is TGCAGTGCCACAACCCTGGACAGGGATCAGCCCCAGCATTTT.

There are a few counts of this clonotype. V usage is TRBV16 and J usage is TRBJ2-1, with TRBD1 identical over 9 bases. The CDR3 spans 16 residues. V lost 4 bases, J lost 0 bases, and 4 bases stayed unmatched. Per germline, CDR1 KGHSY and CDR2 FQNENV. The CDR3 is CASSRQGGDSYNEQFF. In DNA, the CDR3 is TGTGCCAGCAGCCGACAGGGGGGGGACTCCTACAATGAGCAGTTCTTC.

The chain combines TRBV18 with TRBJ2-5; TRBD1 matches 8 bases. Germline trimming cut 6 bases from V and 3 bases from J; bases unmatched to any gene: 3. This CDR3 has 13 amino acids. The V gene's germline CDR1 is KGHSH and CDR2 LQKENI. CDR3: CASSRDRKETQYF. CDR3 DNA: TGTGCCAGCTCCCGGGACAGGAAAGAGACCCAGTACTTC.

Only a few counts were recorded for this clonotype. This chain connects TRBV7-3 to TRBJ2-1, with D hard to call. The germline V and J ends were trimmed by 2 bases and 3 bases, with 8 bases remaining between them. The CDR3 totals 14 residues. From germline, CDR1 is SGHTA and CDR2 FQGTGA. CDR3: CASSLSGFYNEQFF. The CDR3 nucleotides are TGTGCCAGCAGCTTATCGGGCTTCTACAATGAGCAGTTCTTC.

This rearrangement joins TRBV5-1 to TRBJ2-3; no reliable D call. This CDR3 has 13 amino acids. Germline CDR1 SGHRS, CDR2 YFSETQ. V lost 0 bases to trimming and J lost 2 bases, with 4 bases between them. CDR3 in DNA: TGCGCCAGCAGCTTGGCTTACACAGATACGCAGTATTTT. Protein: CASSLAYTDTQYF.

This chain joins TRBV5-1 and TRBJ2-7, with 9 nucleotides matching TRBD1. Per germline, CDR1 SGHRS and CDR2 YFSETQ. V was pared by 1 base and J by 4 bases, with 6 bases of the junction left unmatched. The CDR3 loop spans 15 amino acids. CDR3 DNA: TGCGCCAGCAGCTTGCTCCCGGGACAGGGTTACGAGCAGTACGTC. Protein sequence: CASSLLPGQGYEQYV.

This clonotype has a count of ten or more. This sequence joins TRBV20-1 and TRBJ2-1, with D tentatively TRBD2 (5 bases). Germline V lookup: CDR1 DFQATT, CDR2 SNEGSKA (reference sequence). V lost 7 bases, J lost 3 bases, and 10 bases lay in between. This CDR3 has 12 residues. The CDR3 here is CSVQRNYNEQFF. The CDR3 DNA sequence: TGCAGTGTTCAGCGGAACTACAATGAGCAGTTCTTC.

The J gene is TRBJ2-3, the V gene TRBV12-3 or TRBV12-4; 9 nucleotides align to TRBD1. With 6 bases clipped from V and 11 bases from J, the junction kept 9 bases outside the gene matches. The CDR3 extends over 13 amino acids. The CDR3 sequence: CASSPTGGKGQYF. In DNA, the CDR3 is TGTGCCAGCAGCCCGACAGGGGGAAAGGGGCAGTATTTT.

The CDR3 DNA sequence: TGCAGCGTTGTAGTGGGGCAGGCTACTACAGCTTTCTTT. Encoded protein: CSVVVGQATTAFF. This chain joins TRBV29-1 and TRBJ1-1, with D possibly TRBD1 on 5 matching bases. The CDR3 contains 13 residues. V dropped 4 bases and J dropped 10 bases, with 19 bases sitting between them. Germline CDR1 is SQVTM and CDR2 is ANQGSEA.

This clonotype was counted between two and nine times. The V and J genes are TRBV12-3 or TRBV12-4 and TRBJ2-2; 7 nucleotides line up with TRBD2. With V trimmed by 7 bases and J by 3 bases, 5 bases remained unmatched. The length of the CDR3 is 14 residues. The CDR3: CASTFGLDTGELFF. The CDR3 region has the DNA TGTGCCAGCACTTTTGGACTAGACACCGGGGAGCTGTTTTTT.

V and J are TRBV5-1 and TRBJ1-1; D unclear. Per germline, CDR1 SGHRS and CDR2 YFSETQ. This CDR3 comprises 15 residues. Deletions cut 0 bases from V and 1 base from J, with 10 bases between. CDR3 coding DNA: TGCGCCAGCAGCTTGGAGGCAGACCGGAACACTGAAGCTTTCTTT. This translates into CASSLEADRNTEAFF.